The 5 T cell receptor beta chains below all came from one sample that was sequenced in a study of Graves' ophthalmopathy and Graves' hyperthyroidism. Beta-chain TCR CDR3 regions were amplified from RNA transcripts. RT-PCR was first run with HTBI primers, then multiplex PCR in a second round. One entry per CDR3 protein results from TCRdb running MiXCR on the multiplex PCR reads. The sample consists of some 350,000 distinct CDR3 sequences, approximately 17% of them appearing once. What was sequenced was peripheral blood. Source of these receptors: an adult woman with stable Graves' hyperthyroidism.

At least ten counts were recorded for this clonotype. This chain uses TRBV7-6 with TRBJ2-2; unclear D gene. This CDR3 has 13 residues. Per germline, CDR1 SGHVS and CDR2 FNYEAQ. The V end lost 1 base, the J end lost 5 bases, and 5 bases lay between the germline ends. The CDR3 protein is CASSLGDTGELFF. DNA for the CDR3: TGTGCCAGCAGCTTAGGGGATACCGGGGAGCTGTTTTTT. Combining the CDR3 with reference TRBV7-6 and TRBJ2-2 gives the whole variable domain GAGVSQSPRYKVTKRGQDVALRCDPISGHVSLYWYRQALGQGPEFLTYFNYEAQQDKSGLPNDRFSAERPEGSISTLTIQRTEQRDSAMYRCASSLGDTGELFFGEGSRLTVL.

This clonotype was picked up a small number of times. A much larger clone sits a single nucleotide away, making a read error possible. The chain employs TRBV29-1 and TRBJ2-5; 9 bases are a match to TRBD1. With 4 bases clipped from V and 9 bases from J, the junction kept 12 bases outside the gene matches. This CDR3 has 14 amino acids. Germline lookup yields CDR1 SQVTM and CDR2 ANQGSEA. The CDR3 DNA is TGCAGCGTTGTCGACAGGGGGTCCGGGGAGTCCCAGTACTTC. Amino acids: CSVVDRGSGESQYF.

Ten or more counts support this clonotype. This chain links TRBV2 with TRBJ1-1; D remains ambiguous. From germline, CDR1 is SNHLY and CDR2 FYNNEI. V shed 7 bases and J shed 1 base, with 10 bases lying between them. The CDR3 has 13 residues. The CDR3 nucleotides read TGTGCCAGCATTGTTGACGGGAACACTGAAGCTTTCTTT. Translating gives CASIVDGNTEAFF.

This clonotype has ten or more counts. The J gene is TRBJ1-1, the V gene TRBV7-8, with 7 bases lining up with TRBD1. V lost 0 bases and J lost 10; bases outside the gene matches: 2. Germline CDR1 and CDR2: SGHVS and FQNEAQ. The CDR3 runs 12 residues. The DNA of the CDR3 is TGTGCCAGCAGCTTAGCGCCAGGGGGAGCTTTCTTT. As protein: CASSLAPGGAFF.

This clonotype came up many times. This chain joins TRBV4-1 and TRBJ1-6; D is uncertain. Trimming shortened V by 4 bases and J by 11 bases, and 18 bases separated the two germline ends. This CDR3 has 15 residues. Germline V lookup: CDR1 MGHRA, CDR2 YSYEKL. Here the CDR3 DNA reads TGCGCCAGCAGCCGGGTGGGCGGTCTCGGGCCACCCCTCCACTTT. Translated, it gives CASSRVGGLGPPLHF.